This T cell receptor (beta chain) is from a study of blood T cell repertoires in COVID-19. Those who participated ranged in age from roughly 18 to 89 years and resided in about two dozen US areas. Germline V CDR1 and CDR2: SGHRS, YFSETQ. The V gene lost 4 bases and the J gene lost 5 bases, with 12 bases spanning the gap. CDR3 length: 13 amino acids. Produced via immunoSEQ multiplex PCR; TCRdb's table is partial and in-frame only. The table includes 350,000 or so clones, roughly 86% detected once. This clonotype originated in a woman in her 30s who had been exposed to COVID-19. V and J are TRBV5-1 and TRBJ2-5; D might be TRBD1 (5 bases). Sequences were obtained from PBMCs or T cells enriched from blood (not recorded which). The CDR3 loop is CASSMQGGETQYF. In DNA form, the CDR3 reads TGCGCCAGCAGCATGCAGGGTGGGGAGACCCAGTACTTC.